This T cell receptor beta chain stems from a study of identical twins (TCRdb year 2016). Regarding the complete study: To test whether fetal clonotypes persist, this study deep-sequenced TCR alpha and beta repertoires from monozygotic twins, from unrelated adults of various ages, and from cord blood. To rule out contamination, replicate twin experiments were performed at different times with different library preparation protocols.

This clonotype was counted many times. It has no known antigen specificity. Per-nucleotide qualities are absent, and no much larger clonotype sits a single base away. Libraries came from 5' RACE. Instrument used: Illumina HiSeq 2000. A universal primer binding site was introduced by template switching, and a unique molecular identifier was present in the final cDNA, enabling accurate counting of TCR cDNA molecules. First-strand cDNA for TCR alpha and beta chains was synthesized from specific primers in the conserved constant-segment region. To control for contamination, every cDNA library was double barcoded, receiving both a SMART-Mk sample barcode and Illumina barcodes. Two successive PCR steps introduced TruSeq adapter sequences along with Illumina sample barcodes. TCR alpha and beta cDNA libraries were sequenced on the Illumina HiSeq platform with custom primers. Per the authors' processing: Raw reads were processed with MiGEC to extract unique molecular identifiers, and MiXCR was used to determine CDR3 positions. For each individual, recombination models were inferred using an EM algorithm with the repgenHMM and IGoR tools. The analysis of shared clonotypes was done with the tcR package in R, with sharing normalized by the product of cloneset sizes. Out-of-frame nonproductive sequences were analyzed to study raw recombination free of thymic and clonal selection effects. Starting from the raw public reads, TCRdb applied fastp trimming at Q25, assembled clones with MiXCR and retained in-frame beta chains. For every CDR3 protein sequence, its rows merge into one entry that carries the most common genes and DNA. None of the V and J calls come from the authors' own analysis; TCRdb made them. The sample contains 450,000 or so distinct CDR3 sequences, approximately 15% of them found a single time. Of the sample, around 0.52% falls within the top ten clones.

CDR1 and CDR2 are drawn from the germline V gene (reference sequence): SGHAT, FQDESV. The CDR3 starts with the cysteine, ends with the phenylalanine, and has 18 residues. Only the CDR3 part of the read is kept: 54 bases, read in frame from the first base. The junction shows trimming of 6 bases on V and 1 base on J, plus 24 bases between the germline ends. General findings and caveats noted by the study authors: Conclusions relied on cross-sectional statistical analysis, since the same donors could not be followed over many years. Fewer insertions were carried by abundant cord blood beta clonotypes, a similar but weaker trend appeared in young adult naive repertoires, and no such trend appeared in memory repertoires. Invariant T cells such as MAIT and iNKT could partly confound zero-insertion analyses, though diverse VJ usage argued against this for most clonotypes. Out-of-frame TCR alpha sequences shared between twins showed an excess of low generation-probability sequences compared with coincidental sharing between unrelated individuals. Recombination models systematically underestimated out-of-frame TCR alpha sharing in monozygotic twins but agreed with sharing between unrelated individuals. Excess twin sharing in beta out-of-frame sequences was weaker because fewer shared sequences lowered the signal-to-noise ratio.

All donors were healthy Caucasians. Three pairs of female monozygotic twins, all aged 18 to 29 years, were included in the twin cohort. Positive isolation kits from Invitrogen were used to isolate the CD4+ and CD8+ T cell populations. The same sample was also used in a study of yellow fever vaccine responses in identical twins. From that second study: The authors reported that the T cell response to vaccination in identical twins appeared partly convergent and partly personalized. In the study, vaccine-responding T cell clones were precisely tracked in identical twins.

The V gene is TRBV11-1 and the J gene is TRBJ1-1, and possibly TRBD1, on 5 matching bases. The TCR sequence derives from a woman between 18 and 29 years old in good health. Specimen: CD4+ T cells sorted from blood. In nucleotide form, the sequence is TGTGCCAGCAGTCTAGGCGGGAGGGTAGAGGGGCCGAACACTGAAGCTTTCTTT. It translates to CASSLGGRVEGPNTEAFF.